The T cell receptor (beta chain) described here comes from a study of beta chain features in type 1 diabetes. Study in general: Cell yields, age and gender were similar between patients and healthy donors.

Purity (above 98%) was reached by all sorted populations. Germline loops: CDR1 SQVTM, CDR2 ANQGSEA. Trimming left V 6 bases short and J 2 bases short, with 11 bases between. The CDR3 is 13 amino acids. This clone was detected ten times or more. Its antigen is as yet unknown. Study-wide results and caveats: VDJ junctions from type 1 diabetes patients carried fewer insertions and larger deletions. In comparison with healthy donors, patients had naive, central memory and Treg TCRB repertoires that appeared more similar.

As every portion of the isolated RNA was reverse transcribed, the sequencing read expressed TCRB transcripts. Sequencing used immunoSEQ multiplex PCR; TCRdb keeps in-frame clones, though not all of them. The sample holds under 300,000 clones; 25% to 30% are singletons and the top ten take under 4.5%. The clonotype originates from a man aged 25 to 45 in good health. V and J are TRBV29-1 and TRBJ2-1; D may be TRBD2 (7 bases). Sequenced sample: central memory CD4+ T cells from blood. The CDR3 DNA sequence: TGCAGCGTAAGCGGGGACACCTACAATGAGCAGTTCTTC. This translates into CSVSGDTYNEQFF.